Shown below are 22 T cell receptor beta chains from a single sample sequenced in a study of Ad26.COV2.S vaccination and SARS-CoV-2 variants. The treatment: around 19 received Ad26.COV2.S at low or high dose, single or two shots; about 5 received placebo; per-sample allocation not given. Samples came from day 63 after the first vaccine or placebo injection. The table came from immunoSEQ multiplex PCR; TCRdb's copy has only in-frame clones and leaves some out. The table shows about 320,000 clones, with approximately 87% occurring only once. The starting material was peripheral blood, obtained in a trial of Ad26.COV2.S vaccine versus placebo. These receptors all stem from a person aged 18-65 years who received the Ad26.COV2.S COVID-19 vaccine or a placebo.

This sequence joins TRBV7-2 and TRBJ1-2, with 8 bases that match TRBD1. CDR1 and CDR2 (germline): SGHTA, FQGNSA. The CDR3 is 15 residues long. V was pared by 3 bases and J by 4 bases, with 7 bases of the junction left unmatched. This CDR3 reads CASSLQGQALYGYTF. The CDR3 nucleotides read TGTGCCAGCAGCTTGCAGGGACAGGCCCTCTATGGCTACACCTTC.

This clone was detected once. The chain links TRBV6-5 to TRBJ1-2; D unresolved. The CDR3 length is 13 residues. Trimming shortened V by 2 bases and J by 8 bases, and 12 bases separated the two germline ends. In germline, CDR1 is MNHEY, CDR2 SVGAGI. This CDR3 is CASSYVGLGGYTF. The CDR3 nucleotides read TGTGCCAGCAGTTACGTGGGGTTGGGGGGCTACACCTTC.

This chain joins TRBV7-8 and TRBJ1-1, with no clear D. This CDR3 is 15 amino acids long. CDR1 and CDR2 from the germline V gene are SGHVS and FQNEAQ. V lost 0 bases to trimming and J lost 0 bases, with 8 bases between them. CDR3 sequence (DNA): TGTGCCAGCAGCTTAGCGCCCAGCCTGAACACTGAAGCTTTCTTT. Its protein is CASSLAPSLNTEAFF.

V gene TRBV5-1 combines with J gene TRBJ2-1, with D perhaps given as TRBD1 or TRBD2 (6 bases each). The ends were cut back, 1 base at V and 1 base at J, with 9 bases in the middle. CDR1 and CDR2 from the germline V gene are SGHRS and YFSETQ. This CDR3 contains 15 residues. CDR3 DNA sequence: TGCGCCAGCAGCTTGATAGGGGGGTCCTACAATGAGCAGTTCTTC. This codes for CASSLIGGSYNEQFF.

The genes are TRBV2 and TRBJ1-2; no clear D. The CDR3 consists of 11 residues. Trimming took 8 bases from V and 4 from J, leaving 8 bases between them. Germline assignment: CDR1 SNHLY and CDR2 FYNNEI. CDR3 region: CASGSVYGYTF. In DNA form, the CDR3 reads TGTGCCAGCGGCAGTGTCTATGGCTACACCTTC.

CDR3 sequence: CASSPTAVNEQFF. The CDR3 bases are TGTGCCAGCAGCCCCACGGCGGTAAATGAGCAGTTCTTC. The rearrangement links TRBV7-6 to TRBJ2-1; D gene unclear. V shed 5 bases and J shed 7 bases, with 12 bases lying between them. Germline V CDR1 and CDR2: SGHVS, FNYEAQ. The CDR3 extends over 13 amino acids.

This clone appeared a single time. The chain has TRBV7-6 and TRBJ2-3; no clear D gene. Germline V gene sequence: CDR1 SGHVS, CDR2 FNYEAQ. V was clipped by 0 bases and J by 2 bases, with 9 bases between them. This CDR3 is 15 amino acids long. The CDR3 region is CASSLAGTTTDTQYF. The CDR3 DNA sequence: TGTGCCAGCAGCTTAGCGGGAACTACCACAGATACGCAGTATTTT. The complete variable domain, with remaining parts taken from reference TRBV7-6 and TRBJ2-3, reads GAGVSQSPRYKVTKRGQDVALRCDPISGHVSLYWYRQALGQGPEFLTYFNYEAQQDKSGLPNDRFSAERPEGSISTLTIQRTEQRDSAMYRCASSLAGTTTDTQYFGPGTRLTVL.

The chain combines TRBV7-6 with TRBJ2-1; unclear D gene. CDR1 SGHVS and CDR2 FNYEAQ come from the germline V gene. This CDR3 is built from 16 residues. Trimming stripped 8 bases from V and 0 bases from J, with 17 bases between. This CDR3 is CASGPPPGSSYNEQFF. The CDR3 DNA follows: TGTGCCAGCGGCCCGCCGCCCGGCAGCTCCTACAATGAGCAGTTCTTC.

The gene calls are TRBV10-3 and TRBJ2-1; maybe TRBD1 (6 bases). This CDR3 spans 12 amino acids. Germline CDR1 and CDR2: ENHRY and SYGVKD. Trimming left V 10 bases short and J 8 bases short, with 15 bases between. The CDR3, as DNA: TGTGCCACGCTCGCCACAGGGTATGAGCAGTTCTTC. Translated, it gives CATLATGYEQFF.

CDR3 in DNA: TGTGCCAGCATCAACGGACCCCCTACTAACTATGGCTACACCTTC. It codes for CASINGPPTNYGYTF. The J gene is TRBJ1-2, the V gene TRBV27; D not resolved. The germline CDR1 and CDR2 sequences are MNHEY and SMNVEV (reference sequence). Trimming left V 7 bases short and J 0 bases short, with 15 bases between. This CDR3 has 15 amino acids.

The chain has TRBV7-2 and TRBJ2-1, with D maybe TRBD1 (6 bases). With 3 bases removed from V and 5 bases from J, the gap between germline ends came to 11 bases. CDR1 is SGHTA, CDR2 FQGNSA, per germline. The CDR3 totals 14 residues. This chain's CDR3 is CASSLLRGNNEQFF. In DNA form, the CDR3 reads TGTGCCAGCAGCTTGCTGAGGGGGAACAATGAGCAGTTCTTC.

The chain joins TRBV27 to TRBJ2-7; TRBD2 aligns across 8 bases. Germline CDR1 reads MNHEY; CDR2 reads SMNVEV (reference sequence). CDR3 length equals 12 residues. Trimming removed 4 bases from V and 6 bases from J; junction bases left unmatched: 2. CDR3: CASSYAGGEQYF. The DNA for the CDR3 is TGTGCCAGCAGTTACGCGGGGGGCGAGCAGTACTTC.

This chain connects TRBV5-1 to TRBJ2-7, with no clear D. The CDR3 is made up of 15 amino acids. Trimming shortened V by 0 bases and J by 6 bases, and 16 bases separated the two germline ends. Germline loops: CDR1 SGHRS, CDR2 YFSETQ. The CDR3 region is CASSLASYLGLEQYF. CDR3 nucleotide sequence: TGCGCCAGCAGCTTGGCATCCTACCTAGGCCTCGAGCAGTACTTC. Variable domain in full (rest from reference TRBV5-1 and TRBJ2-7): KAGVTQTPRYLIKTRGQQVTLSCSPISGHRSVSWYQQTPGQGLQFLFEYFSETQRNKGNFPGRFSGRQFSNSRSEMNVSTLELGDSALYLCASSLASYLGLEQYFGPGTRLTVT.

The chain links TRBV27 to TRBJ2-2; 13 bases map to TRBD2. After removal of 4 bases from V and 0 bases from J, the junction contained 2 bases not matched to a gene. This CDR3 spans 17 amino acids. CDR1 is MNHEY and CDR2 is SMNVEV in the germline V gene (reference sequence). The CDR3 loop is CASSSTSGGPNTGELFF. CDR3 nucleotide sequence: TGTGCCAGCAGTTCGACTAGCGGGGGGCCGAACACCGGGGAGCTGTTTTTT.

This clone was detected only once. The chain couples TRBV19 to TRBJ1-6; D not certain. CDR1 is LNHDA and CDR2 is SQIVND in the germline V gene (reference sequence). The germline V and J ends were trimmed by 5 bases and 7 bases, with 12 bases remaining between them. The CDR3 covers 14 residues. CDR3 amino acids: CASSPGGSNSPLHF. The CDR3 coding sequence is TGTGCCAGTAGTCCTGGCGGGTCCAATTCACCCCTCCACTTT. Complete variable domain (other parts from reference TRBV19 and TRBJ1-6): DGGITQSPKYLFRKEGQNVTLSCEQNLNHDAMYWYRQDPGQGLRLIYYSQIVNDFQKGDIAEGYSVSREKKESFPLTVTSAQKNPTAFYLCASSPGGSNSPLHFGNGTRLTVT.

CDR3 in DNA: TGTGCCAGCAGTCCAGATCATGACCGCGGCTACGAGCAGTACTTC. Translation gives CASSPDHDRGYEQYF. V gene TRBV6-5 combines with J gene TRBJ2-7; D is uncertain. V shed 5 bases and J shed 3 bases, with 17 bases lying between them. The CDR3 length is 15 residues. Per germline, CDR1 MNHEY and CDR2 SVGAGI.

V gene TRBV3-1 (or the pseudogene TRBV3-2) combines with J gene TRBJ2-1, with D perhaps matching TRBD1 (5 bases). Germline CDR1 and CDR2: LGHDT and YNNKEL (reference sequence). This CDR3 has 15 residues. V was pared by 3 bases and J by 0 bases, with 9 bases between. CDR3 DNA sequence: TGTGCCAGCAGCCATCAGGGCTACTCCTACAATGAGCAGTTCTTC. Protein sequence: CASSHQGYSYNEQFF.

The chain joins TRBV9 to TRBJ1-5; no reliable D call. CDR1 is SGDLS and CDR2 is YYNGEE in the germline V gene. The CDR3 totals 15 residues. Trimming took off 4 bases at V and 1 base at J, with 12 bases between the two ends. The CDR3: CASSFRMGSNQPQHF. Here the CDR3 DNA reads TGTGCCAGCAGCTTCCGCATGGGGAGCAATCAGCCCCAGCATTTT.

This clone occurred once. The chain has TRBV28 and TRBJ2-2, with 7 bases fitting TRBD2. Germline trimming cut 4 bases from V and 4 bases from J; bases unmatched to any gene: 6. The germline V gene has CDR1 MDHEN and CDR2 SYDVKM. The CDR3 is 15 amino acids. The CDR3 here is CASSWQGGITGELFF. The CDR3 DNA follows: TGTGCCAGCAGTTGGCAGGGAGGGATCACCGGGGAGCTGTTTTTT.

The rearrangement uses TRBV20-1 and TRBJ2-7, with D possibly matching TRBD1 (6 bases). V was shortened by 5 bases and J by 5 bases, with 10 bases between the two germline ends. The CDR3 has 11 amino acids. CDR1 is DFQATT, CDR2 SNEGSKA, per germline (reference sequence). As DNA, the CDR3 is TGCAGTGCTTCGACAGGAGACGAGCAGTACTTC. This codes for CSASTGDEQYF.

This chain uses TRBV6-1 with TRBJ1-2; D might be TRBD1 (5 bases). CDR3 size: 21 residues. Deletions cut 1 base from V and 1 base from J, with 28 bases between. Germline V gives CDR1 MNHNS, CDR2 SASEGT. The CDR3 DNA follows: TGTGCCAGCAGTGAAGTAGAATGGGAAGAGGGCAGGGCCCTCCATAACTATGGCTACACCTTC. This sequence encodes CASSEVEWEEGRALHNYGYTF.

The chain is built from TRBV5-6 and TRBJ1-4; TRBD1 agrees at 8 bases. V shed 2 bases and J 8 bases; nucleotides not matched to a gene: 8. From germline, CDR1 is SGHDT and CDR2 YYEEEE. The CDR3 covers 15 residues. CDR3 protein: CASSFVGTGGEKLFF. The DNA for the CDR3 is TGTGCCAGCAGCTTCGTAGGGACAGGTGGGGAAAAACTGTTTTTT.